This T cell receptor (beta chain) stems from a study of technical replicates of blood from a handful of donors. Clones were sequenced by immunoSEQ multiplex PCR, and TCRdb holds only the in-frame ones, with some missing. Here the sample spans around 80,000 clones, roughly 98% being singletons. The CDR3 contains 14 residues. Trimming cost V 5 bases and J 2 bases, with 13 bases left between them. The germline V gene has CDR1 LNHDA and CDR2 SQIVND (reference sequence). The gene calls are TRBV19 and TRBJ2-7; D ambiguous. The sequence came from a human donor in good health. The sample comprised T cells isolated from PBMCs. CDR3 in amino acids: CASSSFSLTYEQYF. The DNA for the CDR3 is TGTGCCAGTAGTTCGTTTTCCCTTACCTACGAGCAGTACTTC.